This T cell receptor (beta chain) was documented in a study of blood T cell repertoires in COVID-19. About the research overall: COVID-19 samples from acute and convalescent phases originated in the United States, Italy and Spain. T cells, B-cell-depleted T cells, or PBMCs supplied cDNA or gDNA.

The CDR3 is 13 amino acids. Germline V gives CDR1 MNHEY, CDR2 SMNVEV (reference sequence). Trimming left V 7 bases short and J 4 bases short, with 11 bases between. Authors' analysis steps: Amplification with reference gene primers provided the estimates of nucleated cell counts. TCRdb's table, derived via immunoSEQ multiplex PCR, lists solely in-frame clones and lacks some. V, J and clone size are taken as reported in that table, and D and trimming were inferred from the DNA itself. The data show approximately 360,000 clones, with almost 90% seen just once and 6% to 7.5% held by the top ten. This TCR was sampled from a man aged 18 to 29 with active or convalescent COVID-19. The genes are TRBV27 and TRBJ2-1; TRBD1 might be the D (6 bases). Sequenced material: peripheral blood. The CDR3: CASKHRAYNEQFF. As DNA, the CDR3 is TGTGCCAGCAAACACAGGGCTTACAATGAGCAGTTCTTC.